Below, 18 T cell receptor beta chains from the same sample are listed, as sequenced in a study of blood T cell repertoires in COVID-19 (dated by TCRdb to between 2020 and 2021). The method behind the library was the immunoSEQ multiplex PCR assay. This immuneACCESS table, as held by TCRdb, lists in-frame sequences with V and J called but not all clones. Of the missing ones, under half trace to an unresolved V gene in checked studies; the others have no known cause. For this sample the table gives about 21,000 clones, of which 82% were detected only once. The ten largest account for 6.1% of the sample. The material sequenced was peripheral blood. The source of these receptors is a human donor in a cohort sampled during active COVID-19.

There are a few counts of this clone. The rearrangement joins TRBV6-2 or TRBV6-3 to TRBJ2-2, with a possible D match to TRBD2 (5 bases). Trimming took 2 bases from V and 5 from J, leaving 9 bases between them. This CDR3 has 14 residues. Per germline, CDR1 MNHEY and CDR2 SVGEGT. CDR3 DNA sequence: TGTGCCAGCAGTTACGAACTAGAGACCGGGGAGCTGTTTTTT. Its translation: CASSYELETGELFF.

Regarding this clone: Other DNA sequences in the same sample also yield this CDR3. This chain uses TRBV18 with TRBJ1-1, with TRBD1 identical over 9 bases. The CDR3 is 15 residues long. Germline V gene sequence: CDR1 KGHSH, CDR2 LQKENI. The J segment lost 0 bases and the V segment lost 3 bases, leaving 2 bases of the junction unmatched. In DNA, the CDR3 is TGTGCCAGCTCACCGGGGACAGGGCTGAACACTGAAGCTTTCTTT. Protein product: CASSPGTGLNTEAFF.

This clone is medium-sized (0.01 to 0.1%) by share. This same CDR3 is encoded by further DNA sequences in the sample. V usage is TRBV24-1 and J usage is TRBJ2-1, with 9 bases lining up with TRBD2. V lost 9 bases and J lost 6; bases outside the gene matches: 8. There are 14 residues in the CDR3. Germline CDR1 is KGHDR and CDR2 is SFDVKD. CDR3 protein: CATQGGLASNEQFF. DNA for the CDR3: TGTGCCACCCAGGGAGGACTAGCGTCCAATGAGCAGTTCTTC.

The chain employs TRBV6-5 and TRBJ1-1; 9 bases align to TRBD1. V lost 7 bases to trimming and J lost 6 bases; unmatched junction nucleotides: 12. The V gene's germline CDR1 is MNHEY and CDR2 SVGAGI. There are 15 residues in the CDR3. The CDR3 coding sequence is TGTGCCAGCATCTCCGGGACAGGGCCGTTCGCTGAAGCTTTCTTT. Translation gives CASISGTGPFAEAFF.

This chain joins TRBV6-2 or TRBV6-3 and TRBJ2-2; 11 bases agree with TRBD2. V was clipped by 5 bases and J by 5 bases; unmatched bases: 10. In germline, CDR1 is MNHEY, CDR2 SVGEGT. The CDR3 contains 17 residues. CDR3 in amino acids: CASSPPTSGIVTGELFF. CDR3 bases: TGTGCCAGCAGTCCGCCGACTAGCGGGATAGTTACCGGGGAGCTGTTTTTT.

The rearrangement joins TRBV6-1 to TRBJ1-5, with D perhaps matching TRBD1 (5 bases). Trimming cost V 3 bases and J 3 bases, with 6 bases left between them. Germline V gene sequence: CDR1 MNHNS, CDR2 SASEGT. The CDR3 is 13 amino acids. The CDR3 reads CASSDRVNQPQHF. The CDR3 bases are TGTGCCAGCAGTGACAGGGTCAATCAGCCCCAGCATTTT.

The chain couples TRBV11-2 to TRBJ2-4; 7 nucleotides align to TRBD2. The CDR3 spans 19 residues. V trimming: 1 base; J trimming: 0 bases; junction bases outside the gene matches: 12. CDR1 SGHAT and CDR2 FQNNGV come from the germline V gene. The CDR3 protein is CASSLVGGSGLIAKNIQYF. CDR3 sequence (DNA): TGTGCCAGCAGCTTAGTCGGGGGGAGTGGCTTAATAGCCAAAAACATTCAGTACTTC. The complete variable domain, with remaining parts taken from reference TRBV11-2 and TRBJ2-4, reads EAGVAQSPRYKIIEKRQSVAFWCNPISGHATLYWYQQILGQGPKLLIQFQNNGVVDDSQLPKDRFSAERLKGVDSTLKIQPAKLEDSAVYLCASSLVGGSGLIAKNIQYFGAGTRLSVL.

V gene TRBV2 combines with J gene TRBJ2-2, with 8 bases lining up with TRBD2. With V trimmed by 0 bases and J by 1 base, 13 bases remained unmatched. This CDR3 comprises 20 residues. The V gene's germline CDR1 is SNHLY and CDR2 FYNNEI. Here the CDR3 reads CASSEALLAGKIVNTGELFF. The CDR3 DNA follows: TGTGCCAGCAGTGAAGCGCTATTAGCGGGAAAGATAGTGAACACCGGGGAGCTGTTTTTT.

V is TRBV25-1 and J is TRBJ1-4; tentative D call: TRBD1 (5 bases). The CDR3 sequence is 16 residues long. Looked up from germline, CDR1 is MGHDK and CDR2 is SYGVNS. The ends were cut back, 3 bases at V and 0 bases at J, with 11 bases in the middle. The CDR3 DNA reads TGTGCCAGCAGTGATAGGACACCCCCAACTAATGAAAAACTGTTTTTT. This encodes CASSDRTPPTNEKLFF. Based on the CDR3 plus reference TRBV25-1 and TRBJ1-4, the full variable domain is EADIYQTPRYLVIGTGKKITLECSQTMGHDKMYWYQQDPGMELHLIHYSYGVNSTEKGDLSSESTVSRIRTEHFPLTLESARPSHTSQYLCASSDRTPPTNEKLFFGSGTQLSVL.

CDR3 residues: CASSGGEGEQFF. CDR3 nucleotides: TGTGCCAGCAGCGGCGGGGAGGGTGAGCAGTTCTTC. The chain is built from TRBV21-1 and TRBJ2-1; no check of the table's D call, TRBD2, against the DNA was made. TRBV21-1 is termed a pseudogene. This CDR3 is 12 amino acids long.

The chain recombines TRBV12-3 or TRBV12-4 with TRBJ2-7; D is perhaps TRBD2 (6 bases). This CDR3 contains 13 residues. The germline V and J ends were trimmed by 6 bases and 5 bases, with 14 bases remaining between them. The CDR3 region has the DNA TGTGCCAGCAGCTACCAGGGACTCGACGAGCAGTACTTC. Translation: CASSYQGLDEQYF.

The chain employs TRBV30 and TRBJ2-4; TRBD1 matches at 9 bases. This CDR3 region has 16 residues. Per germline, CDR1 GTSNPN and CDR2 SVGIG (reference sequence). V was clipped by 4 bases and J by 0 bases; unmatched bases: 7. The CDR3 DNA sequence: TGTGCCTGGAATCCGGGACAGGGCCTAGCCAAAAACATTCAGTACTTC. Protein product: CAWNPGQGLAKNIQYF. Full variable domain (missing parts from reference TRBV30 and TRBJ2-4): SQTIHQWPATLVQPVGSPLSLECTVEGTSNPNLYWYRQAAGRGLQLLFYSVGIGQISSEVPQNLSASRPQDRQFILSSKKLLLSDSGFYLCAWNPGQGLAKNIQYFGAGTRLSVL.

The chain employs TRBV28 and TRBJ2-7; 7 bases map to TRBD1. CDR3 length: 15 amino acids. V was clipped by 5 bases and J by 0 bases; unmatched bases: 7. In germline, CDR1 is MDHEN, CDR2 SYDVKM. This CDR3 reads CASSTTGTVSYEQYF. The DNA of the CDR3 is TGTGCCAGCAGTACTACCGGGACAGTCTCCTACGAGCAGTACTTC. The full variable domain, completed using reference TRBV28 and TRBJ2-7, is DVKVTQSSRYLVKRTGEKVFLECVQDMDHENMFWYRQDPGLGLRLIYFSYDVKMKEKGDIPEGYSVSREKKERFSLILESASTNQTSMYLCASSTTGTVSYEQYFGPGTRLTVT.

The chain has TRBV7-6 and TRBJ2-1, with 10 bases lining up with TRBD2. The CDR3 totals 17 residues. Unmatched junction bases numbered 7, after V lost 1 base and J lost 4 bases. Germline CDR1 is SGHVS and CDR2 is FNYEAQ. In DNA, the CDR3 is TGTGCCAGCAGCTTAGAGGCTAGCGGGAGTAGGTACAATGAGCAGTTCTTC. Translating it yields CASSLEASGSRYNEQFF.

This clone was observed a few times. In DNA, the CDR3 is TGTGCCTGGAGTGTTCTTACAGATTACAATGAGCAGTTCTTC. Its translation is CAWSVLTDYNEQFF. The genes are TRBV30 and TRBJ2-1; D remains ambiguous. Germline CDR1 reads GTSNPN; CDR2 reads SVGIG (reference sequence). The CDR3 has 14 residues. V dropped 0 bases and J dropped 4 bases, with 10 bases sitting between them.

This chain uses TRBV2 with TRBJ2-1; D unresolved. Germline CDR1 SNHLY, CDR2 FYNNEI. The V end was cut by 8 bases, the J end by 13 bases, with 12 bases between. CDR3 length: 10 amino acids. The CDR3 region is CASSALDQFF. The CDR3 DNA is TGTGCCAGCTCCGCATTAGATCAGTTCTTC.

The rearrangement joins TRBV5-1 to TRBJ1-2, with 9 nucleotides matching TRBD1. Germline V gene lookup returns CDR1 SGHRS and CDR2 YFSETQ. The CDR3 is made up of 15 amino acids. Trimming took 4 bases from V and 7 from J; bases not matched to a gene: 11. The CDR3 region is CASSNSPGTGSGYTF. CDR3 DNA: TGCGCCAGCAGCAACAGTCCCGGGACAGGGTCTGGCTACACCTTC.

Here the CDR3 DNA reads TGTGCCAGCAGCTGGACGGGGACTAGCGGGAACACCGGGGAGCTGTTTTTT. Amino acid sequence: CASSWTGTSGNTGELFF. This chain joins TRBV5-8 and TRBJ2-2; TRBD2 matches at 11 bases. Germline values: CDR1 SGHTS, CDR2 YDEGEE. The CDR3 loop spans 17 amino acids. V was pared by 3 bases and J by 1 base, with 5 bases of the junction left unmatched.